The 28 T cell receptor beta chains below all came from one sample that was sequenced in a study of T cell repertoires in cytomegalovirus infection. Each CDR3 protein is one row after TCRdb ran MiXCR on the reads. The table shows hundreds of thousands of distinct CDR3 sequences, with 35% occurring only once. Source material: PBMCs. Receptor source: a human donor in good health (CMV status not recorded). Some clones in this sample may be carry-over from other donors' samples.

J is TRBJ2-3 and V is TRBV6-1; the D gene is possibly TRBD1 (6 bases). The CDR3 contains 13 residues. Germline V CDR1 and CDR2: MNHNS, SASEGT. V was trimmed by 6 bases and J by 2 bases, leaving 9 bases between them. CDR3 protein: CASRTGATDTQYF. CDR3 bases: TGTGCCAGCAGGACAGGCGCCACAGATACGCAGTATTTT.

This clonotype has just a few counts. The rearrangement joins TRBV19 to TRBJ2-7, with 11 positions matching TRBD1. The length of the CDR3 is 14 residues. The germline V gene has CDR1 LNHDA and CDR2 SQIVND (reference sequence). After removal of 5 bases from V and 2 bases from J, the junction contained 2 bases not matched to a gene. The CDR3, as DNA: TGTGCCAGTAGTTCGGACAGGGGGCCCTACGAGCAGTACTTC. As protein: CASSSDRGPYEQYF.

This clonotype was seen a handful of times. The gene calls are TRBV7-8 and TRBJ1-5; D gene ambiguous. CDR3 length: 17 amino acids. Trimming removed 0 bases at V and 5 bases at J, with 17 bases between. Germline V gene sequence: CDR1 SGHVS, CDR2 FQNEAQ. Here the CDR3 reads CASSLAPRSGSDQPQHF. The CDR3, as DNA: TGTGCCAGCAGCTTAGCGCCTCGGTCAGGCTCGGATCAGCCCCAGCATTTT.

In regard to this clonotype: Sequence at one end of the junction differs from germline and may be a read error. The chain is built from TRBV30 and TRBJ2-2, with 9 bases that match TRBD1. Looked up from germline, CDR1 is GTSNPN and CDR2 is SVGIG (reference sequence). The length of the CDR3 is 15 residues. The CDR3 bases are TGTGCCTTGAGTGTACGGGACAGGGACACCGGTGAGCTGTTTTTT. This sequence encodes CALSVRDRDTGELFF.

This chain connects TRBV20-1 to TRBJ2-6; TRBD1 matches at 9 bases. J lost 1 base, V lost 4 bases, and 2 bases had no gene match. The germline V gene encodes CDR1 DFQATT and CDR2 SNEGSKA (reference sequence). This CDR3 spans 15 amino acids. The CDR3 DNA follows: TGCAGTGCTATAGGGACAGGGTCTGGGGCCAACGTCCTGACTTTC. The encoded protein is CSAIGTGSGANVLTF.

A few counts support this clonotype. The chain links TRBV7-8 to TRBJ1-4; 7 nucleotides agree with TRBD1. V lost 5 bases to trimming and J lost 0 bases; unmatched junction nucleotides: 9. CDR1 and CDR2 (germline): SGHVS, FQNEAQ. The CDR3 length is 17 residues. The CDR3 nucleotides are TGTGCCAGCAGCCCGACAGGGCTTTTATCAACTAATGAAAAACTGTTTTTT. Protein product: CASSPTGLLSTNEKLFF.

About this clonotype itself: A clone one base away is much larger, so this may be a read error. The chain joins TRBV7-4 to TRBJ1-1; 7 nucleotides line up with TRBD1. This CDR3 region has 14 residues. CDR1 is SGHVT and CDR2 is SQSDAQ in the germline V gene. CDR3 nucleotides: TGTGCCAGCAGCTTCGACAGGGCGAACACTGAAGCTCTCTTT. Encoded protein: CASSFDRANTEALF.

This clonotype was counted between two and nine times. This chain joins TRBV25-1 and TRBJ2-1; 11 bases are a match to TRBD1. The CDR3 is 14 amino acids. V dropped 6 bases and J dropped 6; count of bases not matched to a gene: 4. Germline CDR1 and CDR2: MGHDK and SYGVNS. The CDR3 here is CASRGDRGSNEQFF. In DNA form, the CDR3 reads TGTGCCAGCAGGGGGGACAGGGGGTCCAATGAGCAGTTCTTC.

This clonotype was seen a handful of times. The rearrangement joins TRBV7-2 to TRBJ2-6, with a possible D match to TRBD2 (5 bases). The CDR3 sequence is 15 residues long. CDR1 is SGHTA and CDR2 is FQGNSA in the germline V gene. The V gene lost 5 bases and the J gene lost 0 bases, with 8 bases spanning the gap. The CDR3 DNA follows: TGTGCCAGCAGCACCACTAGCTCTGGGGCCAACGTCCTGACTTTC. Translated: CASSTTSSGANVLTF.

This clonotype was seen a few times. The gene calls are TRBV7-2 and TRBJ2-3; D could derive from TRBD1 or TRBD2 (6 bases each). Deletions cut 1 base from V and 2 bases from J, with 10 bases between. CDR1 SGHTA and CDR2 FQGNSA come from the germline V gene. There are 15 residues in the CDR3. Here the CDR3 reads CASSLDGGTTDTQYF. Here the CDR3 DNA reads TGTGCCAGCAGCTTAGACGGGGGCACCACAGATACGCAGTATTTT.

This chain joins TRBV11-1 and TRBJ2-5; TRBD2 matches 12 bases. This CDR3 contains 19 residues. Germline trimming cut 1 base from V and 6 bases from J; bases unmatched to any gene: 15. Germline V CDR1 and CDR2: SGHAT, FQDESV (reference sequence). DNA of the CDR3: TGTGCCAGCAGCTTAGAGTCTAGCGGGGGGGCCTCCGTAACGAAGACCCAGTACTTC. This encodes CASSLESSGGASVTKTQYF.

CDR3 loop: CASSLPEVGTRVDTQYF. CDR3 in DNA: TGTGCCAGCAGTCTGCCCGAGGTTGGGACGAGGGTGGATACGCAGTATTTT. The gene calls are TRBV28 and TRBJ2-3; D tentatively reads TRBD1 or TRBD2 (5 bases each). The germline gives CDR1 MDHEN, CDR2 SYDVKM. This CDR3 has 17 amino acids. V lost 5 bases, J lost 6 bases, and 24 bases lay in between.

The rearrangement uses TRBV27 and TRBJ2-7; D may be TRBD1 (6 bases). The germline V and J ends were trimmed by 5 bases and 4 bases, with 12 bases remaining between them. The CDR3 totals 13 residues. CDR1 is MNHEY, CDR2 SMNVEV, per germline (reference sequence). As DNA, the CDR3 is TGTGCCAGCAGTCCAGGGGATTTTTACGAGCAGTACTTC. Translation: CASSPGDFYEQYF.

V gene TRBV5-3 combines with J gene TRBJ2-6, with D possibly matching TRBD1 (6 bases). TRBV5-3 has ORF status, its function being uncertain. The V gene lost 8 bases and the J gene lost 2 bases, with 14 bases spanning the gap. The CDR3 length is 15 residues. This CDR3 is CASSVTGTGANVLTF. CDR3 sequence (DNA): TGTGCCAGCAGCGTCACAGGGACTGGGGCCAACGTCCTGACTTTC.

Of note for this clonotype: This may be a read error: a much more frequent sequence differs by one nucleotide. No conserved phenylalanine or tryptophan ends this CDR3, so it is likely a read error. The chain employs TRBV7-9 and TRBJ1-2; 7 bases agree with TRBD1. There are 16 residues in the CDR3. Germline V gene lookup returns CDR1 SEHNR and CDR2 FQNEAQ (reference sequence). Unmatched junction bases numbered 10, after V lost 6 bases and J lost 0 bases. CDR3 DNA: TGTGCCAGCAGTCCCCCAGGGGGACGAGCTAACTATGGCTACACCTTA. Protein product: CASSPPGGRANYGYTL.

This clonotype was picked up a small number of times. The chain links TRBV7-8 to TRBJ2-7; D is possibly TRBD1 (5 bases). Trimming stripped 2 bases from V and 2 bases from J, with 16 bases between. The CDR3 runs to 16 residues. Germline-derived CDR1 and CDR2 are SGHVS and FQNEAQ. CDR3 bases: TGTGCCAGCAGCTTAATTCCTCAGGGAAGAGCCTACGAGCAGTACTTC. This gives the protein CASSLIPQGRAYEQYF.

This clonotype was counted a single time. The chain has TRBV19 and TRBJ2-1; 8 nucleotides align to TRBD1. From germline, CDR1 is LNHDA and CDR2 SQIVND (reference sequence). The junction had 13 bases not matched to a gene; V was cut back by 4 bases and J by 8 bases. The CDR3 runs to 16 residues. Here the CDR3 reads CASSKGTGGSGDEQFF. The CDR3 bases are TGTGCCAGTAGTAAGGGGACAGGAGGGTCCGGGGATGAGCAGTTCTTC.

The rearrangement joins TRBV6-5 to TRBJ2-5; D is perhaps TRBD1 (6 bases). CDR3 length: 16 residues. Germline CDR1 reads MNHEY; CDR2 reads SVGAGI. Trimming removed 0 bases at V and 5 bases at J, with 16 bases between. The CDR3 coding sequence is TGTGCCAGCAGTTACTCCCCCCATGGGGGCGGTGAGACCCAGTACTTC. This codes for CASSYSPHGGGETQYF.

The rearrangement joins TRBV9 to TRBJ1-2, with TRBD1 as a possible D gene (5 bases). CDR1 is SGDLS and CDR2 is YYNGEE in the germline V gene. With 0 bases removed from V and 4 bases from J, the gap between germline ends came to 13 bases. The CDR3 spans 15 residues. For the CDR3, the DNA is TGTGCCAGCAGCGTAGGAGTCGGGACCGGCTATGGCTACACCTTC. It translates to CASSVGVGTGYGYTF.

Note on this clonotype: This may be a read error: a much more frequent sequence differs by one nucleotide. The chain has TRBV7-2 and TRBJ1-6; 8 bases are a match to TRBD1. J gave up 9 bases and V 5 bases, and 12 bases lay outside the gene matches. Germline values: CDR1 SGHTA, CDR2 FQGNSA. This CDR3 has 16 amino acids. Here the CDR3 reads CASSNRAGGFGSPLHF. CDR3 nucleotides: TGTGCCAGCAGCAATAGGGCAGGGGGCTTCGGTTCACCCCTCCACTTT. Using reference TRBV7-2 and TRBJ1-6 for the parts outside the CDR3, the full variable domain is GAGVSQSPSNKVTEKGKDVELRCDPISGHTALYWYRQSLGQGLEFLIYFQGNSAPDKSGLPSDRFSAERTGGSVSTLTIQRTQQEDSAVYLCASSNRAGGFGSPLHFGNGTRLTVT.

The chain employs TRBV15 and TRBJ2-3; D might be TRBD1 (5 bases). The germline V gene encodes CDR1 LNHNV and CDR2 YYDKDF (reference sequence). V lost 2 bases and J 0 bases, leaving 6 bases between the germline ends. The CDR3 runs 14 residues. The CDR3 DNA follows: TGTGCCACCAGCAGAAAGGGGAGCACAGATACGCAGTATTTT. This gives the protein CATSRKGSTDTQYF.

This clonotype has only a few counts. This chain connects TRBV7-2 to TRBJ2-1; D possibly uses TRBD1 or TRBD2 (5 bases each). Trimming took off 1 base at V and 6 bases at J, with 10 bases between the two ends. The CDR3 has 14 amino acids. In germline, CDR1 is SGHTA, CDR2 FQGNSA. The CDR3 DNA sequence: TGTGCCAGCAGCTTAGGGGGGAGTTCCAATGAGCAGTTCTTC. Translating gives CASSLGGSSNEQFF.

This clonotype has more than one count but fewer than ten. The DNA for the CDR3 is TGTGCCAGCAGCTCAGGACAGGGGACCTCCTACGAGCAGTACTTC. This sequence encodes CASSSGQGTSYEQYF. The chain recombines TRBV5-4 with TRBJ2-7, with TRBD1 identical over 9 bases. Per germline, CDR1 SGHNT and CDR2 YYREEE (reference sequence). The CDR3 is made up of 15 amino acids. The junction had 4 bases not matched to a gene; V was cut back by 3 bases and J by 0 bases.

The genes are TRBV7-2 and TRBJ1-2, with 7 bases identical to TRBD1. The germline gives CDR1 SGHTA, CDR2 FQGNSA. Germline trimming cut 5 bases from V and 8 bases from J; bases unmatched to any gene: 8. The CDR3 is 13 amino acids. This CDR3 reads CASSRDREEGYTF. The CDR3 DNA follows: TGTGCCAGCAGCCGAGACAGGGAGGAGGGCTACACCTTC.

A remark on this clonotype: This sequence may be a read error, since a much larger clone differs from it by one base. This rearrangement joins TRBV7-8 to TRBJ1-1; D uncertain. In germline, CDR1 is SGHVS, CDR2 FQNEAQ. The CDR3 is 12 residues long. Trimming pared 4 bases from V and 13 bases from J, leaving 16 bases between. The CDR3 reads CASSSQVGLHFF. The CDR3 region has the DNA TGTGCCAGCAGCTCCCAAGTCGGGCTGCATTTCTTT.

The V call is TRBV5-8, the J call TRBJ2-1, with D perhaps TRBD2 (6 bases). This CDR3 is 16 amino acids long. Germline values: CDR1 SGHTS, CDR2 YDEGEE. The V and J ends lost 5 bases and 6 bases respectively, with 21 bases between them. The CDR3 DNA reads as TGTGCCAGCAGTGGGGGTGCTAGCGAAGGCGCCAATGAGCAGTTCTTC. This encodes CASSGGASEGANEQFF.

This clonotype was observed at least ten times. This sequence joins TRBV4-1 and TRBJ2-5, with a tentative D call TRBD2 (5 bases). V was shortened by 5 bases and J by 2 bases, with 12 bases between the two germline ends. Germline V gene lookup returns CDR1 MGHRA and CDR2 YSYEKL. This CDR3 comprises 14 residues. The CDR3 DNA reads TGCGCCAGCAGCTATGACCGGGAACAAGAGACCCAGTACTTC. Translating it yields CASSYDREQETQYF.

The rearrangement joins TRBV5-4 to TRBJ2-7, with D perhaps TRBD2 (5 bases). This CDR3 contains 14 residues. Trimming stripped 4 bases from V and 1 base from J, with 12 bases between. Germline V gives CDR1 SGHNT, CDR2 YYREEE (reference sequence). Here the CDR3 reads CASSPRTYSYEQYF. The CDR3 DNA sequence: TGTGCCAGCAGCCCCAGGACTTATTCCTACGAGCAGTACTTC.